The 2 T cell receptor beta chains listed next were all sequenced from one sample in a study of OX40 agonist ivuxolimab in advanced cancers. TCRdb's table, derived via immunoSEQ multiplex PCR, lists solely in-frame clones and lacks some. The sample yields approximately 89,000 clones, about nine tenths seen once. This material consisted of CD4+ or CD8+ T cells sorted from blood, taken in a trial of the OX40 agonist ivuxolimab. The receptors derive from an adult with an advanced solid tumor such as melanoma, head and neck, liver or kidney cancer.

The sample holds one count of this clone. This chain links TRBV7-9 with TRBJ1-1; D call uncertain. The CDR3 length is 11 residues. Germline V gives CDR1 SEHNR, CDR2 FQNEAQ (reference sequence). V lost 2 bases, J lost 5 bases, and 3 bases lay in between. CDR3 in amino acids: CASSLSTEAFF. The CDR3 nucleotides are TGTGCCAGCAGCTTATCGACTGAAGCTTTCTTT.

This chain connects TRBV5-1 to TRBJ2-2, with TRBD2 identical over 7 bases. V was clipped by 1 base and J by 6 bases; unmatched bases: 9. The CDR3 is made up of 16 amino acids. Germline V gene sequence: CDR1 SGHRS, CDR2 YFSETQ. CDR3 sequence: CASSLLELATSGELFF. CDR3 DNA: TGCGCCAGCAGCTTGCTGGAACTAGCGACGTCCGGGGAGCTGTTTTTT. Full variable domain (remainder filled in from reference TRBV5-1 and TRBJ2-2): KAGVTQTPRYLIKTRGQQVTLSCSPISGHRSVSWYQQTPGQGLQFLFEYFSETQRNKGNFPGRFSGRQFSNSRSEMNVSTLELGDSALYLCASSLLELATSGELFFGEGSRLTVL.